The 4 T cell receptor beta chains presented below share a single source sample, sequenced in a study of T cell repertoires in cytomegalovirus infection. TCRdb independently ran MiXCR on the reads; one entry per CDR3 protein. This sample has around 210,000 distinct CDR3 sequences; 6% to 8% occur once, and the top ten carry under 7.5%. Material for sequencing was PBMCs. Every receptor here comes from a human donor in good health (CMV status not recorded). Some clones in this sample may be carry-over from other donors' samples.

This clonotype has at least ten counts. The rearrangement joins TRBV28 to TRBJ1-6; D not resolved. V lost 1 base and J lost 5, with 15 bases in between. Germline values: CDR1 MDHEN, CDR2 SYDVKM. CDR3 length equals 17 residues. CDR3 amino acids: CASSLSTGRRNNSPLHF. The CDR3 DNA is TGTGCCAGCAGTTTATCCACTGGCAGGAGGAATAATTCACCCCTCCACTTT.

Ten or more counts support this clonotype. The chain links TRBV28 to TRBJ2-7; either TRBD1 or TRBD2 may supply D (5 bases each). With 2 bases removed from V and 3 bases from J, the gap between germline ends came to 32 bases. CDR1 and CDR2 from the germline V gene are MDHEN and SYDVKM. The CDR3 consists of 21 residues. The chain's CDR3 is CASSLLPTGPTPRLIIYEQYF. CDR3 coding DNA: TGTGCCAGCAGTTTACTCCCAACGGGGCCCACACCTAGACTGATAATCTACGAGCAGTACTTC.

This clonotype was detected ten times or more. This chain joins TRBV7-9 and TRBJ2-5, with TRBD1 matching over 8 bases. CDR1 SEHNR and CDR2 FQNEAQ come from the germline V gene (reference sequence). The V segment lost 3 bases and the J segment 1 base; nucleotides outside the gene matches: 1. The CDR3 totals 14 residues. Written as DNA, the CDR3 is TGTGCCAGCAGCTTTACAGGGGGCCAAGAGACCCAGTACTTC. Its protein product is CASSFTGGQETQYF.

Regarding this clonotype: A much bigger clone sits one base away, suggesting this may be a read error. This chain joins TRBV14 and TRBJ1-2, with a tentative D call TRBD1 (6 bases). The CDR3 sequence is 15 residues long. The V gene's germline CDR1 is SGHDN and CDR2 FVKESK. In DNA form, the CDR3 reads TGTGCCAGCAGCCAAGATATGGGGGCCAACTATAGCTACACCTTC. It yields the protein CASSQDMGANYSYTF. Combining the CDR3 with reference TRBV14 and TRBJ1-2 gives the whole variable domain EAGVTQFPSHSVIEKGQTVTLRCDPISGHDNLYWYRRVMGKEIKFLLHFVKESKQDESGMPNNRFLAERTGGTYSTLKVQPAELEDSGVYFCASSQDMGANYSYTFGSGTRLTVV.